This entry features one T cell receptor beta chain sequence. Its antigen is not known. Other DNA sequences in this sample translate to the same CDR3. Researchers ran the PCR with 60 Vbeta and 13 Jbeta primers. Sequencing used immunoSEQ multiplex PCR; TCRdb keeps in-frame clones, though not all of them. The sample has roughly 20,000 clones, more than 80% seen once. The data belong to a study of cytomegalovirus exposure and HLA in healthy donors. Turning to the study itself: Samples from HLA-typed donors yielded approximately 80 million unique TCRs in an early data release.

Germline V gene data show CDR1 as SQVTM and CDR2 as ANQGSEA. Trimming stripped 3 bases from V and 0 bases from J, with 8 bases between. The CDR3 has 13 residues. The study, taken as a whole, reports: Some V segments, including TRBV6-2 and TRBV6-3, were excluded as indistinguishable. Within a later analysis, the majority of CMV-associated TCR beta chains appeared HLA-restricted. In a later analysis, compared with equally common non-associated chains, HLA-associated beta chains were more expanded.

This TCR derives from a human donor in good health. The chain recombines TRBV29-1 with TRBJ1-2; D may be TRBD1 (6 bases). The sample consisted of PBMCs. CDR3 protein: CSVEGTTNYGYTF. The DNA of the CDR3 is TGCAGCGTTGAGGGGACAACTAACTATGGCTACACCTTC.